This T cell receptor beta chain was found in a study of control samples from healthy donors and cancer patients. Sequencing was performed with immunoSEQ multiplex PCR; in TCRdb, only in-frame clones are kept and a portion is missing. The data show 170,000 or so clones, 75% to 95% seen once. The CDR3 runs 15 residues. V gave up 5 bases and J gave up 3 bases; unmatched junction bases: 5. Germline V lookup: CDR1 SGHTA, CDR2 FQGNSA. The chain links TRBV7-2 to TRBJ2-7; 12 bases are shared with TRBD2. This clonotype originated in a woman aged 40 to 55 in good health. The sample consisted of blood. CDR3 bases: TGTGCCAGCAGCCCATTGACTAGCGGGGGCTACGAGCAGTACTTC. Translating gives CASSPLTSGGYEQYF.